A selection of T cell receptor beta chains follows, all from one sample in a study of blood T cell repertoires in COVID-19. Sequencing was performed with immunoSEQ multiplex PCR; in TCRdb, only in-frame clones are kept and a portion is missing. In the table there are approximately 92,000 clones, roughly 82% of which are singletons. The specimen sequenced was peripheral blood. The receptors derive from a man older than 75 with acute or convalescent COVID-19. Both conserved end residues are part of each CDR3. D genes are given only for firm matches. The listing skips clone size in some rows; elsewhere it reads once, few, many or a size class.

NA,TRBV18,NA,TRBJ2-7,CASSPINRVGDEQYF,TGTGCCAGCTCACCAATTAACAGGGTCGGGGACGAGCAGTACTTC
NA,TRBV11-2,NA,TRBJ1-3,CASSLDRGYQGNTIYF,TGTGCCAGCAGCTTAGATCGGGGGTATCAAGGAAACACCATATATTTT
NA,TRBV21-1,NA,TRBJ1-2,CASSKVRGLVDYGYTF,TGTGCCAGCAGCAAAGTGAGGGGGCTTGTAGACTATGGCTACACCTTC
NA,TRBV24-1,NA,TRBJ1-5,CATSDFGHGLRGNQPQHF,TGTGCCACCAGTGATTTCGGTCATGGGCTCAGGGGCAATCAGCCCCAGCATTTT
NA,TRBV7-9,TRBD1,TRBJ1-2,CASLLGTGYGYTF,TGTGCCAGCCTCCTTGGGACAGGGTATGGCTACACCTTC
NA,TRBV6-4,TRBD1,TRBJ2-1,CASSDQGASYNEQFF,TGTGCCAGCAGTGACCAGGGGGCTTCCTACAATGAGCAGTTCTTC
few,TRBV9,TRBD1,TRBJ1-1,CASSVTGATEAFF,TGTGCCAGCAGCGTCACAGGGGCCACTGAAGCTTTCTTT
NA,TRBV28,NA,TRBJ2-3,CASSTSGRDTQYF,TGTGCCAGCAGTACCTCGGGAAGGGATACGCAGTATTTT
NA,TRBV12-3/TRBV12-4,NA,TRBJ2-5,CASRHRGGETQYF,TGTGCCAGCAGACACAGGGGGGGGGAGACCCAGTACTTC
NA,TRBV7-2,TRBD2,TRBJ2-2,CASSRSIGRGPGELFF,TGTGCCAGCAGCCGTTCTATCGGGAGGGGACCCGGGGAGCTGTTTTTT
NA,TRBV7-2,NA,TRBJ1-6,CASSLGQTASPLHF,TGTGCCAGCAGCTTAGGACAGACAGCTTCACCCCTCCACTTT
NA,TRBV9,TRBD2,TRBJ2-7,CASSVSSGGVYEQYF,TGTGCCAGCAGCGTGTCTAGCGGGGGTGTCTACGAGCAGTACTTC
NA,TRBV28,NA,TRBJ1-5,CASKTPGNQPQHF,TGTGCCAGCAAAACTCCCGGCAATCAGCCCCAGCATTTT
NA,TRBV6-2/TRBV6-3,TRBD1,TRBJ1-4,CASSYSSGTGGEPKLFF,TGTGCCAGCAGTTACTCATCCGGGACAGGGGGTGAACCGAAACTGTTTTTT
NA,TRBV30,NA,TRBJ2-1,CAWSPSYNEQFF,TGTGCCTGGAGTCCCTCGTACAATGAGCAGTTCTTC
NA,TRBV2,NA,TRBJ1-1,CASRMQSSRGTEAFF,TGTGCCAGCAGGATGCAGTCCTCACGGGGCACTGAAGCTTTCTTT